This record concerns one T cell receptor (beta chain) sequence. No antigen is known for it. The data originate from a study of T cells in Graves' hyperthyroidism and ophthalmopathy. Study-wide context: Specimen type is peripheral blood, collected at initial diagnosis prior to any treatment.

Points from the study as a whole: Separating ophthalmopathy from stable hyperthyroidism was achieved by a 13 V-J model. Model-based prediction identified ophthalmopathy a median about 6.8 months prior to its onset.

Amplification of TCR beta CDR3 regions was performed using RNA transcripts as template. TCR CDR3 underwent first-round RT-PCR with the HTBI primer set. TCRdb processed the multiplex PCR reads anew with MiXCR; each CDR3 protein has one entry. Of 400,000 to 550,000 distinct CDR3 sequences in the sample, approximately 25% were seen once. The V gene's germline CDR1 is SGHDT and CDR2 YYEEEE. Trimming took off 3 bases at V and 13 bases at J, with 13 bases between the two ends. This CDR3 region has 11 residues. The J gene is TRBJ1-2, the V gene TRBV5-6; D remains unclear. The receptor was isolated from a woman aged 25 to 39 with Graves' ophthalmopathy. Sequencing was done on a sample of blood. CDR3 loop: CASSYRATSTF. CDR3 DNA: TGTGCCAGCAGCTATCGGGCCACGAGCACCTTC.